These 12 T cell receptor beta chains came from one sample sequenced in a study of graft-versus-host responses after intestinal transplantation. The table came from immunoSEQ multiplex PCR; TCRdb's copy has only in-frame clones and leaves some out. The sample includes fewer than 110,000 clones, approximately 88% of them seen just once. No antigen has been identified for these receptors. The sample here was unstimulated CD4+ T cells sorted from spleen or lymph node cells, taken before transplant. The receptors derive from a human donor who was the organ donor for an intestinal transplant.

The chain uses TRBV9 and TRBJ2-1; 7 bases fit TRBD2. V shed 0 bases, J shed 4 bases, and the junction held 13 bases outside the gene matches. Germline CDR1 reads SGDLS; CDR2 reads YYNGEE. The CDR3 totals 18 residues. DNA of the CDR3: TGTGCCAGCAGCGTAGCGAGGTGGGCTAGCGGAGATTACAATGAGCAGTTCTTC. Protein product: CASSVARWASGDYNEQFF.

CDR3 protein: CASSQGEKLFF. The DNA for the CDR3 is TGTGCCAGCAGCCAGGGGGAAAAACTGTTTTTT. The chain has TRBV2 and TRBJ1-4; maybe TRBD1 (6 bases). This CDR3 is built from 11 residues. In germline, CDR1 is SNHLY, CDR2 FYNNEI. V was trimmed by 6 bases and J by 8 bases, leaving 7 bases between them.

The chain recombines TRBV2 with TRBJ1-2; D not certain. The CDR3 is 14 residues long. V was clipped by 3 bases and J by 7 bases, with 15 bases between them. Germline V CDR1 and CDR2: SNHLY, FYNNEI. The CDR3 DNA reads TGTGCCAGCAGTGATCGGGTCTTCGGGGTTGGCTACACCTTC. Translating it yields CASSDRVFGVGYTF.

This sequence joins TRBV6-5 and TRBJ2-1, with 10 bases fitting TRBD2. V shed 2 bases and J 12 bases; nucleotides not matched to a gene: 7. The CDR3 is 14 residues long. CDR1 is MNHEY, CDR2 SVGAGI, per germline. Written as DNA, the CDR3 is TGTGCCAGCAGTTACCTAGCGGGGGACGTGGCGCAGTTCTTC. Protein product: CASSYLAGDVAQFF.

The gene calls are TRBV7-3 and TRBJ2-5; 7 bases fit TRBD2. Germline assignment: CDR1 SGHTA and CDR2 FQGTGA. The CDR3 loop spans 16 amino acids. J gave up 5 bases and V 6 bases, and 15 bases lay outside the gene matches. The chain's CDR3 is CASSLGAGPAEETQYF. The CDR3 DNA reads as TGTGCCAGCAGTTTGGGAGCGGGGCCGGCGGAGGAGACCCAGTACTTC.

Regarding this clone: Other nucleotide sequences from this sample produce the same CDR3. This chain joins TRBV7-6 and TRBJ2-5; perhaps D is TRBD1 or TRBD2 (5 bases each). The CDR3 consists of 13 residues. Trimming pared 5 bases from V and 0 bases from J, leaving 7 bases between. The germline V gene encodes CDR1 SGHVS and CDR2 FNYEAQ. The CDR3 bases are TGTGCCAGCAGCCGGGGCCACCAAGAGACCCAGTACTTC. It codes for CASSRGHQETQYF.

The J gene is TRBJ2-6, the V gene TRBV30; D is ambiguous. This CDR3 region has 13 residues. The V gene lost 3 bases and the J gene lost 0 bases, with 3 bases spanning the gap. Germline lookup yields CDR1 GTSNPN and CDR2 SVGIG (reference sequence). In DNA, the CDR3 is TGTGCCTGGAGATTCTCTGGGGCCAACGTCCTGACTTTC. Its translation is CAWRFSGANVLTF.

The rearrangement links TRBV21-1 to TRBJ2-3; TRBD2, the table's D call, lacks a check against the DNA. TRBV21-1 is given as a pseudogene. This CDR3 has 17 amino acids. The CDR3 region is CASSKGTSGALEDTQYF. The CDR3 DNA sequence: TGTGCCAGCAGCAAGGGGACTAGCGGGGCCCTGGAAGATACGCAGTATTTT.

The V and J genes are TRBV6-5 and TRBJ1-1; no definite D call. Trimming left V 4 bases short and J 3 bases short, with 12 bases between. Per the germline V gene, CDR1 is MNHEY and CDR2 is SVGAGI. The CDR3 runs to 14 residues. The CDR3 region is CASSSRGTDTEAFF. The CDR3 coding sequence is TGTGCCAGCAGTTCCCGCGGTACGGACACTGAAGCTTTCTTT.

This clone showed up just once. CDR3 nucleotide sequence: TGTGCCAGCACGGGACTAGCTCGTGCAGATACGCAGTATTTT. This sequence encodes CASTGLARADTQYF. The chain combines TRBV11-3 with TRBJ2-3; 9 nucleotides align to TRBD2. Germline CDR1 SGHNT, CDR2 YENEEA. J lost 4 bases, V lost 7 bases, and 6 bases had no gene match. This CDR3 region has 14 residues.

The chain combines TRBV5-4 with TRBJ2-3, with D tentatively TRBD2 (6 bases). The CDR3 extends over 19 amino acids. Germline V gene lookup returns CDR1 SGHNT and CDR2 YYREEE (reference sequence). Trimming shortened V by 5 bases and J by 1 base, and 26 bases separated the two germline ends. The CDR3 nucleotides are TGTGCCAGCAGGTCGGGCCGCGGGGTAGACTGGTGGGGCACAGATACGCAGTATTTT. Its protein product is CASRSGRGVDWWGTDTQYF.

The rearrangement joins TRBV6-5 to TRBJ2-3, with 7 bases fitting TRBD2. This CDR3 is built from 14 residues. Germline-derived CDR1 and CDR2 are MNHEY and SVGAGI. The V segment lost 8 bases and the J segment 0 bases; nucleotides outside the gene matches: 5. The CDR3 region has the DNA TGTGCCAGCGGGGAGGGCCGTAGCACAGATACGCAGTATTTT. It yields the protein CASGEGRSTDTQYF.